This TCR beta chain was identified during a study of T cell repertoires in cytomegalovirus infection. The overall study: CMV epitopes used comprised recently identified HLA-C-restricted ones and well-studied HLA-B-restricted ones. Public TCR beta signature analysis indicated the presence of both CMV infection and matching HLA type.

Looked up from germline, CDR1 is LNHDA and CDR2 is SQIVND (reference sequence). The V gene lost 10 bases and the J gene lost 5 bases, with 18 bases spanning the gap. The CDR3 loop spans 13 amino acids. In TCRdb, the reads were re-called with MiXCR into one record per CDR3 protein. The sample lists around 71,000 distinct CDR3 sequences, roughly 20% seen once, with roughly two thirds in the top ten. As for this clonotype: Its antigen remains unidentified.

Overall study results and limits: The ex vivo response was dominated by HLA-C-restricted CMV-specific TCR beta clonotypes.

The V gene is TRBV19, the J gene TRBJ2-7; D is perhaps TRBD1 (6 bases). This clonotype originated in a human donor in good health (CMV status not recorded). Some clones in this sample may be carry-over from other donors' samples. The material was CD8+ T cells from cultured PBMCs, obtained from culture after CMV antigen stimulation. The CDR3 reads CATSPWGQDEQYF. In DNA form, the CDR3 reads TGTGCCACTTCGCCATGGGGGCAGGACGAGCAGTACTTC.